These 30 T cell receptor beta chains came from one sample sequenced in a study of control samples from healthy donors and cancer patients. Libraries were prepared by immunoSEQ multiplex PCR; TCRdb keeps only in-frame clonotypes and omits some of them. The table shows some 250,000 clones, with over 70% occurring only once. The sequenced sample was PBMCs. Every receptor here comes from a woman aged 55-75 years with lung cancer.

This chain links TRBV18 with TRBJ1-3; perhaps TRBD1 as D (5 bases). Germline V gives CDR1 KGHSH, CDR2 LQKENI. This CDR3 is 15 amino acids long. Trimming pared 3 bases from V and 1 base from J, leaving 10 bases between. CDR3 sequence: CASSPAGGSGNTIYF. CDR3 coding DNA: TGTGCCAGCTCACCCGCCGGGGGTTCTGGAAACACCATATATTTT.

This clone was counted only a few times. The CDR3 protein is CASSEQVRTVHFF. CDR3 in DNA: TGTGCCAGCAGTGAACAGGTCCGGACAGTGCATTTCTTC. This sequence joins TRBV6-1 and TRBJ2-1, with a possible D match to TRBD1 (6 bases). Trimming removed 2 bases from V and 16 bases from J, with 18 bases in between. The CDR3 is 13 residues long. The germline V gene encodes CDR1 MNHNS and CDR2 SASEGT.

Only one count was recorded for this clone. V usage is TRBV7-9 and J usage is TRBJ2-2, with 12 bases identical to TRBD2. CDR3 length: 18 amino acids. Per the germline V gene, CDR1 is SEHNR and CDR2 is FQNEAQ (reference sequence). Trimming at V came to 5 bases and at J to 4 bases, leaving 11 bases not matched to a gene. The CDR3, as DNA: TGTGCCAGCAGCCCCAGGCTAGCGGGAGGGCCCCGCACCGGGGAGCTGTTTTTT. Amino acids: CASSPRLAGGPRTGELFF.

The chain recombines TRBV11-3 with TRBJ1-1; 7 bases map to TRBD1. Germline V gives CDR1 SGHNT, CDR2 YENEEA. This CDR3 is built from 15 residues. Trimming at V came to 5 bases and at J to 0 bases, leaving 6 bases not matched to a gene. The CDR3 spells CASSPGQAMNTEAFF. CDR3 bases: TGTGCCAGCAGCCCCGGACAGGCCATGAACACTGAAGCTTTCTTT.

CDR3 sequence: CASSLSQVRVTNEKLFF. The CDR3 DNA reads as TGTGCCAGCAGCCTAAGCCAGGTCAGGGTAACTAATGAAAAACTGTTTTTT. This chain connects TRBV3-1 (or the pseudogene TRBV3-2) to TRBJ1-4; D possibly corresponds to TRBD1 (5 bases). Trimming cost V 4 bases and J 1 base, with 16 bases left between them. In germline, CDR1 is LGHDT, CDR2 YNNKEL (reference sequence). CDR3 size: 17 residues.

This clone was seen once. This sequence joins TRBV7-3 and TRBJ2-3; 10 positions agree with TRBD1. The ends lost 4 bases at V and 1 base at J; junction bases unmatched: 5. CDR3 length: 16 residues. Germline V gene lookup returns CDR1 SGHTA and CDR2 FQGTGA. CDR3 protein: CASSSGDRGGTDTQYF. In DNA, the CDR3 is TGTGCCAGCAGCTCGGGGGACAGGGGAGGCACAGATACGCAGTATTTT. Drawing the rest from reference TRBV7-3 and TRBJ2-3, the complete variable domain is GAGVSQTPSNKVTEKGKYVELRCDPISGHTALYWYRQSLGQGPEFLIYFQGTGAADDSGLPNDRFFAVRPEGSVSTLKIQRTERGDSAVYLCASSSGDRGGTDTQYFGPGTRLTVL.

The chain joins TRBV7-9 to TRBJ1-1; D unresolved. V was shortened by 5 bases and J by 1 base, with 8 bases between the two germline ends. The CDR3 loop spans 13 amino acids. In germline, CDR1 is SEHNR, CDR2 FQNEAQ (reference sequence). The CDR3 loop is CASSISKNTEAFF. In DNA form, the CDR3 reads TGTGCCAGCAGCATTTCCAAGAACACTGAAGCTTTCTTT.

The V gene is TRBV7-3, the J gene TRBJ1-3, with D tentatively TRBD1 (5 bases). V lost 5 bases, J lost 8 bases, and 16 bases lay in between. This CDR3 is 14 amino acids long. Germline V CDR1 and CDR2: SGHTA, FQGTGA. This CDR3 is CASSPLKRGHTIYF. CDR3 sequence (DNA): TGTGCCAGCAGCCCCCTCAAAAGGGGACACACCATATATTTT.

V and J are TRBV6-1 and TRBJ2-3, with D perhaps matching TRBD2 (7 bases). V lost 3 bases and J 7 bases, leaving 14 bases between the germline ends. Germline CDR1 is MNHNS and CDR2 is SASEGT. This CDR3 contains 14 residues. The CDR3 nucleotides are TGTGCCAGCAGTGACAGGGGCGGGGGAAATACGCAGTATTTT. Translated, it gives CASSDRGGGNTQYF.

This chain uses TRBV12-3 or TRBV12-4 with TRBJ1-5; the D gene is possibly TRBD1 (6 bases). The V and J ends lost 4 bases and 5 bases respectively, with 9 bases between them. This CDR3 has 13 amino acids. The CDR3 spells CASSWTDYQPQHF. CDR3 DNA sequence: TGTGCCAGCAGTTGGACAGACTATCAGCCCCAGCATTTT.

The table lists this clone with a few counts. CDR3 region: CASAPARLGRTNEKLFF. The CDR3 nucleotides read TGTGCCAGTGCGCCCGCGCGATTAGGACGAACTAATGAAAAACTGTTTTTT. V usage is TRBV19 and J usage is TRBJ1-4; no firm D call. V was cut by 8 bases and J by 1 base, with 20 bases left in between. This CDR3 has 17 amino acids. Germline CDR1 LNHDA, CDR2 SQIVND (reference sequence). Full variable domain (outside the CDR3, taken from reference TRBV19 and TRBJ1-4): DGGITQSPKYLFRKEGQNVTLSCEQNLNHDAMYWYRQDPGQGLRLIYYSQIVNDFQKGDIAEGYSVSREKKESFPLTVTSAQKNPTAFYLCASAPARLGRTNEKLFFGSGTQLSVL.

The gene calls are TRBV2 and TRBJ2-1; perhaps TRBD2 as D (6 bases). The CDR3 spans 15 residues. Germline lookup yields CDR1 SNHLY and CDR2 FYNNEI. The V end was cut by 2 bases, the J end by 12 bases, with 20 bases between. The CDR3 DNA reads TGTGCCAGCAGTGAATCCATTACTGTTGGCGGGGTGCAGTTCTTC. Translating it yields CASSESITVGGVQFF.

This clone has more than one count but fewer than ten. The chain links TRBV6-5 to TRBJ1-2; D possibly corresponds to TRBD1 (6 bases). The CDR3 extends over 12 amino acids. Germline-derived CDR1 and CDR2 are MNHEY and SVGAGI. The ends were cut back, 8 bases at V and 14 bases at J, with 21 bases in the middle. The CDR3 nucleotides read TGTGCCAGCCAGTCAGCGACAGGTGTGTCGACCTTC. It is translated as CASQSATGVSTF.

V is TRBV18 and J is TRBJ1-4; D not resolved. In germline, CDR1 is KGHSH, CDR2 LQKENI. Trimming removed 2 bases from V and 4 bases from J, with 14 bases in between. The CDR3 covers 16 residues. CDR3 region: CASSPFKMELNEKLFF. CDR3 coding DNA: TGTGCCAGCTCACCATTCAAGATGGAGCTTAATGAAAAACTGTTTTTT.

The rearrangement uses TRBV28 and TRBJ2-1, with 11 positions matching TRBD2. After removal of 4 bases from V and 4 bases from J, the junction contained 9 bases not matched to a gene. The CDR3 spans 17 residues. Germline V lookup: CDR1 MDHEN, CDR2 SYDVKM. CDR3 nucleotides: TGTGCCAGCAGTTCCGGGACGGGACTAGCGGTTTACAATGAGCAGTTCTTC. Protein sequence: CASSSGTGLAVYNEQFF.

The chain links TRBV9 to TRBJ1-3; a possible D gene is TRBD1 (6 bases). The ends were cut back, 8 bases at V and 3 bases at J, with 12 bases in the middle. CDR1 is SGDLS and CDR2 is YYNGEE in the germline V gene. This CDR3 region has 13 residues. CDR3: CASQGSFGNTIYF. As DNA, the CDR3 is TGTGCCAGTCAGGGGAGTTTTGGAAACACCATATATTTT.

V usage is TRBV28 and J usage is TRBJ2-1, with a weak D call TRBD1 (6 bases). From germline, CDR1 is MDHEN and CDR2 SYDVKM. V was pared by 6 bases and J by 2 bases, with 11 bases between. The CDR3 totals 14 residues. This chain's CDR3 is CASSLKGAYNEQFF. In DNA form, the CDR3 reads TGTGCCAGCAGCCTTAAGGGGGCCTACAATGAGCAGTTCTTC.

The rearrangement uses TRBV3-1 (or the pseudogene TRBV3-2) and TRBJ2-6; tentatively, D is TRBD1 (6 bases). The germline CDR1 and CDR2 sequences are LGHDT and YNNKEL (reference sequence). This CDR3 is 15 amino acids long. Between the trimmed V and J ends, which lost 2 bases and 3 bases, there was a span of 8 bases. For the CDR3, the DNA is TGTGCCAGCAGCCAATGGACAGTTGGGGCCAACGTCCTGACTTTC. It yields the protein CASSQWTVGANVLTF.

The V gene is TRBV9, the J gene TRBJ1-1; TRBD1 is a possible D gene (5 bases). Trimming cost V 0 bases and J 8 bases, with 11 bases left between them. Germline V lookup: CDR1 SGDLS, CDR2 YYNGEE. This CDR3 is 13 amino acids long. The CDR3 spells CASSVAVKGEAFF. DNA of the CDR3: TGTGCCAGCAGCGTAGCAGTCAAGGGGGAAGCTTTCTTT.

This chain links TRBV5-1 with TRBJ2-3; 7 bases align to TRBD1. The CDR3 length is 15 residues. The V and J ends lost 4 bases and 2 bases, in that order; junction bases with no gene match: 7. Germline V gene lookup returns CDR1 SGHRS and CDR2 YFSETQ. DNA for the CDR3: TGCGCCAGCAGCCAGTTCGGGACAGCCACAGATACGCAGTATTTT. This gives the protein CASSQFGTATDTQYF.

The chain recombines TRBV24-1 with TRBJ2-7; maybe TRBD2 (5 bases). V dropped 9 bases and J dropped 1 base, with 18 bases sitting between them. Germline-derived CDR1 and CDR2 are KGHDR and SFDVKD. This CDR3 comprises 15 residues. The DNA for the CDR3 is TGTGCCACCGCCCGAACCACCGGGGAGTCCTACGAGCAGTACTTC. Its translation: CATARTTGESYEQYF.

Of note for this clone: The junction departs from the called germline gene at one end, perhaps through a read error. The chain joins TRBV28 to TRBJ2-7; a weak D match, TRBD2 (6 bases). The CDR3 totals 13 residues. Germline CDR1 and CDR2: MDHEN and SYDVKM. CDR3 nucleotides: TGTGCCAGCATGGAGGGCGTCTCCAACGAGCAGTACTTC. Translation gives CASMEGVSNEQYF.

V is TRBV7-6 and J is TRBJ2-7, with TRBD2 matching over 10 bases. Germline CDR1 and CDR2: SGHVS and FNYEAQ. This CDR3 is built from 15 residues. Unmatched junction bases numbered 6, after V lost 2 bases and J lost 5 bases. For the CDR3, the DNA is TGTGCCAGCAGCTTATGGGCGAGCGGGGGGGACGAGCAGTACTTC. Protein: CASSLWASGGDEQYF.

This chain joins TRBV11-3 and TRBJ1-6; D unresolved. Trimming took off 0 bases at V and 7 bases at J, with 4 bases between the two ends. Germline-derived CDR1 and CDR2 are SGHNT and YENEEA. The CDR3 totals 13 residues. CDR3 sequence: CASSLESNSPLHF. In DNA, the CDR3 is TGTGCCAGCAGCTTAGAGTCCAATTCACCCCTCCACTTT.

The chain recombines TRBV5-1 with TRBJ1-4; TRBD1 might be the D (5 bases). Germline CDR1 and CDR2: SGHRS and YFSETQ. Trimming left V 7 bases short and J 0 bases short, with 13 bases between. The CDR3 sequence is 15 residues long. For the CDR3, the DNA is TGCGCCAGCGCCCTGGGACCGACAACTAATGAAAAACTGTTTTTT. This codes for CASALGPTTNEKLFF.

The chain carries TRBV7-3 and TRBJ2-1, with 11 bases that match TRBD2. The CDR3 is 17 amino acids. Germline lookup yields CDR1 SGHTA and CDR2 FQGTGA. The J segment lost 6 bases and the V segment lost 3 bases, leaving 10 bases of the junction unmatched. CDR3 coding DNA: TGTGCCAGCAGCTTGGAGGGGGTAGCGGGAGGGGTCAATGAGCAGTTCTTC. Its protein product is CASSLEGVAGGVNEQFF.

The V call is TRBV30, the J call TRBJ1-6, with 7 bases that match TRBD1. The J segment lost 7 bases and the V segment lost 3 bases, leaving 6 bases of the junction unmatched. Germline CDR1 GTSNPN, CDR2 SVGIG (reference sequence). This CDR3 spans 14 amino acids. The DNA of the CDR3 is TGTGCCTGGAGCCTCGGGACAGAGAATTCACCCCTCCACTTT. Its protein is CAWSLGTENSPLHF.

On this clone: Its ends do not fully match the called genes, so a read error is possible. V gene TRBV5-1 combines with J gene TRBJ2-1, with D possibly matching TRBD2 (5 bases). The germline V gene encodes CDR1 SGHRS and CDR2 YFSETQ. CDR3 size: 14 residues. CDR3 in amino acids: CVSTSGRWNNEQFF. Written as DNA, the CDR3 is TGCGTCAGCACCTCGGGGAGATGGAACAATGAGCAGTTCTTC.

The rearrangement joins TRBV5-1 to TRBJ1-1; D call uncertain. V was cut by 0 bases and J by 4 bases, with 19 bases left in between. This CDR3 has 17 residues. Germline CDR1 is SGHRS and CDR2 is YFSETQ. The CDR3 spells CASSLGPANFMSTEAFF. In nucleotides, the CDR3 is TGCGCCAGCAGCTTGGGGCCAGCAAATTTCATGAGCACTGAAGCTTTCTTT.

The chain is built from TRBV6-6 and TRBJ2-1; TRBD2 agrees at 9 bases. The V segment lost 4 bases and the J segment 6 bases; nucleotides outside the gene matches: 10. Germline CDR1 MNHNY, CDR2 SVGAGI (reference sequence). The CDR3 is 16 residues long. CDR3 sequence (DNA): TGTGCCAGCAGTTCCTCTGCGGGGGGGCCTAGCAATGAGCAGTTCTTC. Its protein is CASSSSAGGPSNEQFF.